One T cell receptor (beta chain) is described in this entry. The data derive from a study of long-term antiretroviral therapy in people with HIV. The germline V gene encodes CDR1 SGHNT and CDR2 YENEEA. Trimming pared 5 bases from V and 5 bases from J, leaving 6 bases between. The CDR3 contains 11 residues. Sequencing relied on immunoSEQ assay v3.0, run at survey level. Assay: immunoSEQ multiplex PCR; the TCRdb copy retains only in-frame clones and omits some. The data hold more than 15,000 clones, with roughly 80% observed a single time. This material consisted of unsorted PBMCs, taken 2.3 years after starting antiretroviral therapy. The rearrangement links TRBV11-3 to TRBJ1-2; D is unclear. The receptor was derived from a middle-aged woman with HIV. CDR3 nucleotide sequence: TGTGCCAGCAGCGAGGGTTATGGCTACACCTTC. It translates to CASSEGYGYTF.